This T cell receptor (beta chain) was captured in a study of shared clonotypes between healthy human individuals. The CDR3 loop spans 12 amino acids. CDR1 is MNHNS and CDR2 is SASEGT in the germline V gene. The germline V and J ends were trimmed by 2 bases and 3 bases, with 5 bases remaining between them. Produced via immunoSEQ multiplex PCR; TCRdb's table is partial and in-frame only. Altogether about 2.4 million clones are present, roughly 93% being singletons, with the ten largest covering around 0.37%. In regard to this clone: The same CDR3 can be traced to other DNA sequences in this sample.

The sample was naive CD4+ T cells from PBMCs. Documented subset: CD45RA+ positively selected. The TCR originated in a young man in good health. Some clones in this sample may be carry-over from other donors' samples. V and J are TRBV6-1 and TRBJ2-7; D unresolved. CDR3 region: CASSERSYEQYF. CDR3 nucleotide sequence: TGTGCCAGCAGTGAAAGGAGCTACGAGCAGTACTTC.